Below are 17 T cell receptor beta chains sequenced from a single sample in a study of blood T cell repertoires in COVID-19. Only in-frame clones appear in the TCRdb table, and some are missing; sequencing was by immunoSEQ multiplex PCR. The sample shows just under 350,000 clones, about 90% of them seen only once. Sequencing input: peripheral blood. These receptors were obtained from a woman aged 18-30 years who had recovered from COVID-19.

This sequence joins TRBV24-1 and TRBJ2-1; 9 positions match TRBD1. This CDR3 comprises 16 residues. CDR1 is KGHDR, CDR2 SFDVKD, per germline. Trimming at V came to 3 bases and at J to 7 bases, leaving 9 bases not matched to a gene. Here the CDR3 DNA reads TGTGCCACCAGTGATCCCCGGGACAGGGTTTCGAATGAGCAGTTCTTC. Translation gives CATSDPRDRVSNEQFF.

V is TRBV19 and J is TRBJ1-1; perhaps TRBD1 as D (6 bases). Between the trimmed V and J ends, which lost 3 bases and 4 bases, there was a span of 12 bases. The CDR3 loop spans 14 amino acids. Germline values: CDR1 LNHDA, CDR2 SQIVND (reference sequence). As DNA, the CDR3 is TGTGCCAGTAGTATCGGGGAGGGGGTCACTGAAGCTTTCTTT. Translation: CASSIGEGVTEAFF. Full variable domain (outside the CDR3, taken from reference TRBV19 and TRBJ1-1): DGGITQSPKYLFRKEGQNVTLSCEQNLNHDAMYWYRQDPGQGLRLIYYSQIVNDFQKGDIAEGYSVSREKKESFPLTVTSAQKNPTAFYLCASSIGEGVTEAFFGQGTRLTVV.

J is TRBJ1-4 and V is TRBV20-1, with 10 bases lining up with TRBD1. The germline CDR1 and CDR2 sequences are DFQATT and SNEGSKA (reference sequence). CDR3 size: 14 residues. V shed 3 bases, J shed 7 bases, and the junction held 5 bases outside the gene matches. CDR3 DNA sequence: TGCAGTGCTAGTCAAGACAGGGGGCTTGAAAAACTGTTTTTT. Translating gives CSASQDRGLEKLFF.

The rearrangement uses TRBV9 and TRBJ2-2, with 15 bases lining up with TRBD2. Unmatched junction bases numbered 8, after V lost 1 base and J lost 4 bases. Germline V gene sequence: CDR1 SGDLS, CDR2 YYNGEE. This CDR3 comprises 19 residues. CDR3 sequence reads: CASSVPSGLAGGSTGELFF. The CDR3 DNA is TGTGCCAGCAGCGTACCCTCCGGACTAGCGGGAGGGAGCACCGGGGAGCTGTTTTTT.

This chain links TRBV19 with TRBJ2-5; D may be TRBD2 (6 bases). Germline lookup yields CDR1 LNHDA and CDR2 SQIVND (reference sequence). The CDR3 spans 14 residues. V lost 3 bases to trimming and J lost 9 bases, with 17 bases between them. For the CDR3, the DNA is TGTGCCAGTAGTATTTCCGGGAGCGACACGGCCCAGTACTTC. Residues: CASSISGSDTAQYF.

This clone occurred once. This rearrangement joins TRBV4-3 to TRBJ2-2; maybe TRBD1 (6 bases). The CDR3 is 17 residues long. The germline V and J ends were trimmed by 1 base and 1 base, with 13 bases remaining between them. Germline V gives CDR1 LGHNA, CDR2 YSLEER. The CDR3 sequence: CASSQVFSGVNTGELFF. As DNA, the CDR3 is TGCGCCAGCAGCCAAGTTTTTTCAGGGGTGAACACCGGGGAGCTGTTTTTT.

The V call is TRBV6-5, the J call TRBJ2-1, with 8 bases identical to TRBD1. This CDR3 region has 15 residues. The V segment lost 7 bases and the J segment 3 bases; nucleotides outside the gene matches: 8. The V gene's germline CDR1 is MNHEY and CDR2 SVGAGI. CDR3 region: CASIRAGGVYNEQFF. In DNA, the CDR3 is TGTGCCAGCATCCGGGCAGGGGGCGTCTACAATGAGCAGTTCTTC.

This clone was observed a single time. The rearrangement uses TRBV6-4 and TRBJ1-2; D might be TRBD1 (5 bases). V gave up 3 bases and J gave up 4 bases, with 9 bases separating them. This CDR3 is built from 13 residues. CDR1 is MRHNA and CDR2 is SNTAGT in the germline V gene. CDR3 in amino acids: CASSEGRGYGYTF. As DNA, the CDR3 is TGTGCCAGCAGTGAGGGAAGGGGCTATGGCTACACCTTC.

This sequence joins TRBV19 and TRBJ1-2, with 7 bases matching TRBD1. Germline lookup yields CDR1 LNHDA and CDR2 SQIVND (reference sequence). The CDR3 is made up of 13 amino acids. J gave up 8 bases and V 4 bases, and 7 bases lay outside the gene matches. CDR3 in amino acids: CASSTQTGRGYTF. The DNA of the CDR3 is TGTGCCAGTAGTACCCAGACAGGGAGGGGCTACACCTTC.

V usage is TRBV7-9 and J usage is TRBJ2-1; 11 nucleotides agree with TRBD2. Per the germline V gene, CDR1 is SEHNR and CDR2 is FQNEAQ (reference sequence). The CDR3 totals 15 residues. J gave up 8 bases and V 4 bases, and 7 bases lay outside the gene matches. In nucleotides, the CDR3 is TGTGCCAGCAGCTCAACTAGCGGGAGAGTGGATGAGCAGTTCTTC. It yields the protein CASSSTSGRVDEQFF.

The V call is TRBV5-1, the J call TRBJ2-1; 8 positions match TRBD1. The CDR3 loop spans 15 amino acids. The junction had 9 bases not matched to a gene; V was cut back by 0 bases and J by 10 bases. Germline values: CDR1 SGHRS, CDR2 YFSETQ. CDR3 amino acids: CASSLGRQGLGEQFF. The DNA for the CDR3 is TGCGCCAGCAGCTTGGGGAGACAGGGGTTGGGGGAGCAGTTCTTC.

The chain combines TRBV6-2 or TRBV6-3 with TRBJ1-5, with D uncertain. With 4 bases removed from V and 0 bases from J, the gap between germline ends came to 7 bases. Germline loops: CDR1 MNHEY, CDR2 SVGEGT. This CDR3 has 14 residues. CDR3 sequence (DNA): TGTGCCAGCAGTTGGCAGAATAGCAATCAGCCCCAGCATTTT. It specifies CASSWQNSNQPQHF.

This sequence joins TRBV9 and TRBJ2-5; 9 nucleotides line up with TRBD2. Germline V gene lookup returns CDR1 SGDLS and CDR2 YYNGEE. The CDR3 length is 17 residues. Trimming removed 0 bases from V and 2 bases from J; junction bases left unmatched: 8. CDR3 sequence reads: CASSVGPAGGTQETQYF. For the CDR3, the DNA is TGTGCCAGCAGCGTAGGCCCAGCGGGAGGTACTCAAGAGACCCAGTACTTC.

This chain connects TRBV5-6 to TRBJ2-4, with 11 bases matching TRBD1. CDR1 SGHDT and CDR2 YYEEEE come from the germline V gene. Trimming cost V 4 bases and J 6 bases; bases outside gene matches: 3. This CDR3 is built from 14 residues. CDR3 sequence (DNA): TGTGCCAGCAGCCGGGGGACAGGGGGAAACATTCAGTACTTC. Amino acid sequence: CASSRGTGGNIQYF.

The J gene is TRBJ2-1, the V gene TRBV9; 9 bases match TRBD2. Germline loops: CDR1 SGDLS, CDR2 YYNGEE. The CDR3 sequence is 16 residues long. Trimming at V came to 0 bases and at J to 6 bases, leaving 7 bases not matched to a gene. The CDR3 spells CASSVGLAGNLNEQFF. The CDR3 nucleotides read TGTGCCAGCAGCGTAGGGCTAGCGGGGAACCTCAATGAGCAGTTCTTC.

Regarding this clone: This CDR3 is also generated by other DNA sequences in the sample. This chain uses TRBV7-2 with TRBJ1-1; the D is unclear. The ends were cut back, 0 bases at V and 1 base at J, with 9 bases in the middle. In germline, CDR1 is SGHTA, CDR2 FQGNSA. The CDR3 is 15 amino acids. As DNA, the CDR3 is TGTGCCAGCAGCTTAGCGCTTGGAGCGAACACTGAAGCTTTCTTT. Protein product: CASSLALGANTEAFF.

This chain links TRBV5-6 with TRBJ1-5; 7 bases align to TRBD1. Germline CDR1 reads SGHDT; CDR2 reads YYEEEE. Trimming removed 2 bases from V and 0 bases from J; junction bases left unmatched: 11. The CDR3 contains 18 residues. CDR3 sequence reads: CASSLKQGIGGSNQPQHF. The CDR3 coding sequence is TGTGCCAGCAGCTTAAAACAGGGGATTGGAGGTAGCAATCAGCCCCAGCATTTT.